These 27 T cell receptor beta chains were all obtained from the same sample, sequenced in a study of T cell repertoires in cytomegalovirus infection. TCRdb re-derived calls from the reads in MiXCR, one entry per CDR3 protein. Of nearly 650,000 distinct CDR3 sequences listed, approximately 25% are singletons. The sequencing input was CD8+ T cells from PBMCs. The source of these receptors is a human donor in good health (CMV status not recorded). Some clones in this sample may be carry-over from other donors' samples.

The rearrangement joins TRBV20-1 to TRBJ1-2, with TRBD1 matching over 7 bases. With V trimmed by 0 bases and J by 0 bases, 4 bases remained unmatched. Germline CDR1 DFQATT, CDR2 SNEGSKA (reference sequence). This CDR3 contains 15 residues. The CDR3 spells CSARDRGSANYGYTF. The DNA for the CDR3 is TGCAGTGCTAGAGACAGGGGGTCAGCTAACTATGGCTACACCTTC.

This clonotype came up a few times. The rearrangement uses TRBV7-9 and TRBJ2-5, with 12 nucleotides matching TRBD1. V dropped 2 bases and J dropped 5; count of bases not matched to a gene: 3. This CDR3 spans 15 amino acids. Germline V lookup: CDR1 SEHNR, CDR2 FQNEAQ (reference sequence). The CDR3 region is CASSLRDRGLETQYF. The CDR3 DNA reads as TGTGCCAGCAGCTTACGGGACAGGGGGCTGGAGACCCAGTACTTC.

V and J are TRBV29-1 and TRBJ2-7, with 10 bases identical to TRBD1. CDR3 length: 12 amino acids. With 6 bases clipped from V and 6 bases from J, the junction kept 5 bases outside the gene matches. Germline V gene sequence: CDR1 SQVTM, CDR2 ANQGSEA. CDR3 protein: CSVAGTGVEQYF. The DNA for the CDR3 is TGCAGCGTAGCCGGGACAGGGGTCGAGCAGTACTTC.

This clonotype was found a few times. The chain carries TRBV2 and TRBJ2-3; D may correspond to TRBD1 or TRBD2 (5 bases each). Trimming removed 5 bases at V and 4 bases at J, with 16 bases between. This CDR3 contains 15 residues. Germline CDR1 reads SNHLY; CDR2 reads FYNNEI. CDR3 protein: CASSWDVWGADTQYF. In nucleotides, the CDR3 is TGTGCCAGCAGTTGGGACGTCTGGGGCGCAGATACGCAGTATTTT.

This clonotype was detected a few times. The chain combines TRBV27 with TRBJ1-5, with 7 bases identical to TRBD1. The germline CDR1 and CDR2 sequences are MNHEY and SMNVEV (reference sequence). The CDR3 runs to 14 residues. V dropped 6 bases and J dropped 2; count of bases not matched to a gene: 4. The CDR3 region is CASRGGGRNQPQHF. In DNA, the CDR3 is TGTGCCAGCAGAGGAGGGGGCCGCAATCAGCCCCAGCATTTT.

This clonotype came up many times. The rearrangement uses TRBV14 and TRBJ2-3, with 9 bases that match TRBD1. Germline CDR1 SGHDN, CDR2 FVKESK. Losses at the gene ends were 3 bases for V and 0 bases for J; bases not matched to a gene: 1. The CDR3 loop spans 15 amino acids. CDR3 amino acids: CASSQGQGSTDTQYF. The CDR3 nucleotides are TGTGCCAGCAGCCAGGGACAGGGAAGCACAGATACGCAGTATTTT. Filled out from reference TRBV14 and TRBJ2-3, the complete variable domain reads EAGVTQFPSHSVIEKGQTVTLRCDPISGHDNLYWYRRVMGKEIKFLLHFVKESKQDESGMPNNRFLAERTGGTYSTLKVQPAELEDSGVYFCASSQGQGSTDTQYFGPGTRLTVL.

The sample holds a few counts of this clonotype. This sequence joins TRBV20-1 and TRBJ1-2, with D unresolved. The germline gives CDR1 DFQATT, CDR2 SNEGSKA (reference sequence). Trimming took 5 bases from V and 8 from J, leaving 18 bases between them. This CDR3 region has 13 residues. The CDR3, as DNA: TGCAGTGCTCCCGGTGGCGGTGGAGGGGGCTACACCTTC. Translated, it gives CSAPGGGGGGYTF.

This chain's CDR3 is CASSWGIGGRGLTEAFF. Here the CDR3 DNA reads TGTGCCAGCAGCTGGGGTATCGGGGGGCGAGGGTTAACTGAAGCTTTCTTT. This chain uses TRBV28 with TRBJ1-1; the D gene is possibly TRBD1 (6 bases). The V gene's germline CDR1 is MDHEN and CDR2 SYDVKM. This CDR3 has 17 amino acids. V was clipped by 6 bases and J by 5 bases, with 25 bases between them.

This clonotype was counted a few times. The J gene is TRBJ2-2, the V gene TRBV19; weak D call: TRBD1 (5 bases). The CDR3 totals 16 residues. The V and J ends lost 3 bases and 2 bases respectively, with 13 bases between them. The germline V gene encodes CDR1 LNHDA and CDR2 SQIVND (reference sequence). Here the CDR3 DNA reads TGTGCCAGTAGTATGGGGCGGCCAGTTAACACCGGGGAGCTGTTTTTT. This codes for CASSMGRPVNTGELFF.

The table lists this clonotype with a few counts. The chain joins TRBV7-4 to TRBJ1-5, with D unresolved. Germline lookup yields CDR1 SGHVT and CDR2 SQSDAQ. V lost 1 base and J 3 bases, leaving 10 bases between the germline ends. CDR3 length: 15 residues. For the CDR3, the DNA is TGTGCCAGCAGCTTAGATGGCAGCGTCAATCAGCCCCAGCATTTT. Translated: CASSLDGSVNQPQHF.

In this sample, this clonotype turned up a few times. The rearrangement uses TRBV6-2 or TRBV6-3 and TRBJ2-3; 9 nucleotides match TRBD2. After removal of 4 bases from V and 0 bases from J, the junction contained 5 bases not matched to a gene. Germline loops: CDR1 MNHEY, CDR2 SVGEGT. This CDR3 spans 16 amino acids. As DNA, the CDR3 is TGTGCCAGCAGTTTTTTAGCGGGGGAAAGCACAGATACGCAGTATTTT. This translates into CASSFLAGESTDTQYF.

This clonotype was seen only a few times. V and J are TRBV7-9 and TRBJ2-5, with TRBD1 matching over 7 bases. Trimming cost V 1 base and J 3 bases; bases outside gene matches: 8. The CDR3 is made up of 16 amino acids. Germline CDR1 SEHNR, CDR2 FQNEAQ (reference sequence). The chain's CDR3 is CASSLVPRDREETQYF. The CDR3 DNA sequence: TGTGCCAGCAGCTTAGTGCCCCGAGACAGGGAAGAGACCCAGTACTTC. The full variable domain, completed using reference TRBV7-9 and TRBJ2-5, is DTGVSQNPRHKITKRGQNVTFRCDPISEHNRLYWYRQTLGQGPEFLTYFQNEAQLEKSRLLSDRFSAERPKGSFSTLEIQRTEQGDSAMYLCASSLVPRDREETQYFGPGTRLLVL.

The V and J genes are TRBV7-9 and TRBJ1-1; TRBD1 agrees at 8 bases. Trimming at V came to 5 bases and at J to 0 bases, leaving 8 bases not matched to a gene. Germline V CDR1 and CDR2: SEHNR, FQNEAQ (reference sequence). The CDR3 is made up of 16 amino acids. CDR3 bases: TGTGCCAGCAGCGTTTTAAGGACAGGGCTGAACACTGAAGCTTTCTTT. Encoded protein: CASSVLRTGLNTEAFF. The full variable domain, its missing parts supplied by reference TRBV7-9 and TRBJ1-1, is DTGVSQNPRHKITKRGQNVTFRCDPISEHNRLYWYRQTLGQGPEFLTYFQNEAQLEKSRLLSDRFSAERPKGSFSTLEIQRTEQGDSAMYLCASSVLRTGLNTEAFFGQGTRLTVV.

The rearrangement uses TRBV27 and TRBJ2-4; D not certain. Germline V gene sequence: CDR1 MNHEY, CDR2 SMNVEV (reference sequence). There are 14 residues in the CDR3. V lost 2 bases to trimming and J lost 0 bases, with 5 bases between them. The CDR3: CASSLDGAKNIQYF. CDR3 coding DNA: TGTGCCAGCAGTTTAGATGGAGCCAAAAACATTCAGTACTTC.

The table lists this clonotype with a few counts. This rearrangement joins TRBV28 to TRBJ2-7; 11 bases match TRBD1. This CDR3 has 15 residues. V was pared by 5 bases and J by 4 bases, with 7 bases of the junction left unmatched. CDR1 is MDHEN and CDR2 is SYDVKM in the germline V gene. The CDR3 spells CASSPRTGGGYEQYV. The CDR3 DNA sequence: TGTGCCAGCAGTCCCAGGACAGGGGGCGGGTACGAGCAGTACGTC.

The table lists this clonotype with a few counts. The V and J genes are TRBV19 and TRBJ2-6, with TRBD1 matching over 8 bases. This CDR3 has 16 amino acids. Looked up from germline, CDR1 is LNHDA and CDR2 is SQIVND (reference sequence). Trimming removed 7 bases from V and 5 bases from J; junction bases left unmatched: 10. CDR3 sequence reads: CASTPGQAFWANVLTF. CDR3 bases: TGTGCCAGTACCCCGGGACAGGCCTTCTGGGCCAACGTCCTGACTTTC.

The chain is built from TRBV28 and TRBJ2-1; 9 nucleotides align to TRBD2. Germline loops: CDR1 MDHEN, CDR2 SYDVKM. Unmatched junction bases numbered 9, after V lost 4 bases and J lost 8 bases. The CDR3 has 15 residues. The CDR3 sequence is CASSWESGGTYEQFF. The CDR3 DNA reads TGTGCCAGCAGTTGGGAGAGCGGGGGGACTTATGAGCAGTTCTTC.

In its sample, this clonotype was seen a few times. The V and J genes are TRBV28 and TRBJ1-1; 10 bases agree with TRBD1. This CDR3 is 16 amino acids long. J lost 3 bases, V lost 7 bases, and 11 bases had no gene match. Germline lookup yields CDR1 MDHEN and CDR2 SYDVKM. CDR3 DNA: TGTGCCAGCAACCCGACAGGGGGCCCCGCCCACACTGAAGCTTTCTTT. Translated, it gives CASNPTGGPAHTEAFF.

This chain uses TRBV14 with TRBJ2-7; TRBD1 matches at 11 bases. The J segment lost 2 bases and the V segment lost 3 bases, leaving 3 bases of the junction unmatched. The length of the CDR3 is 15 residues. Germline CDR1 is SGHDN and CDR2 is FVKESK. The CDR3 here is CASSHGQGAAYEQYF. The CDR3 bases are TGTGCCAGCAGCCACGGACAGGGGGCAGCCTACGAGCAGTACTTC.

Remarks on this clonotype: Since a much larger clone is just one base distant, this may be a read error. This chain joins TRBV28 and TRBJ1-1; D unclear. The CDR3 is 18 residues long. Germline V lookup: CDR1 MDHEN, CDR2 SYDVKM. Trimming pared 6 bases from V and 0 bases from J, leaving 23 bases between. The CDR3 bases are TGTGCCAGCAGCTCGCGGTGGAAGAGGGAAGCCGTGAACACTGAAGCTTTCTTT. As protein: CASSSRWKREAVNTEAFF.

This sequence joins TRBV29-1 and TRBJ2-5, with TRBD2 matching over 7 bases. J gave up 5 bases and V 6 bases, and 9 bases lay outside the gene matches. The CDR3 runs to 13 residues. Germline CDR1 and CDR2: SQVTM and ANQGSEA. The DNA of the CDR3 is TGCAGCGTGCCTCTAGCGGAAGGGGAGACCCAGTACTTC. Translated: CSVPLAEGETQYF.

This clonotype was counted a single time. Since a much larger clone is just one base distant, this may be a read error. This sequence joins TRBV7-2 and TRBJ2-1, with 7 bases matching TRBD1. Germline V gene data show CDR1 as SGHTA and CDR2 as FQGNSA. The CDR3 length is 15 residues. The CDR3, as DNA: TGTGTCAGCAGCATCGAGGGGGCGCGATACAATGAGCAGTTCTTC. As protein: CVSSIEGARYNEQFF.

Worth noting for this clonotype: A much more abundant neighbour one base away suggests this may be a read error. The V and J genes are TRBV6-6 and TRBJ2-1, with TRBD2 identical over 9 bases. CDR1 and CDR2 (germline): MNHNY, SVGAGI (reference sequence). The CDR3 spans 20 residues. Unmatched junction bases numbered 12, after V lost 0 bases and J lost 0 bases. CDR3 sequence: CASSYSRRLAGNGSYNEQFF. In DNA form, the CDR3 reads TGTGCCAGCAGTTACTCCCGCCGGCTAGCGGGGAATGGCTCCTACAATGAGCAGTTCTTC.

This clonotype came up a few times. In DNA form, the CDR3 reads TGTGCCAGCAGTTCCTCCGACGTACCCTACGAGCAGTACTTC. Translating gives CASSSSDVPYEQYF. The V call is TRBV12-3 or TRBV12-4, the J call TRBJ2-7, with D unresolved. The CDR3 length is 14 residues. Trimming took 4 bases from V and 2 from J, leaving 12 bases between them.

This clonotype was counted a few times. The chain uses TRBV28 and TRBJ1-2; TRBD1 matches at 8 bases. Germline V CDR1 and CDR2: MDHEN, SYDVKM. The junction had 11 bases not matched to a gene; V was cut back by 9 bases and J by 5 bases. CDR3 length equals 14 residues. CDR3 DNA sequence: TGTGCCAGTGTCCGGGGACAGGATTTTTATGGCTACACCTTC. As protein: CASVRGQDFYGYTF.

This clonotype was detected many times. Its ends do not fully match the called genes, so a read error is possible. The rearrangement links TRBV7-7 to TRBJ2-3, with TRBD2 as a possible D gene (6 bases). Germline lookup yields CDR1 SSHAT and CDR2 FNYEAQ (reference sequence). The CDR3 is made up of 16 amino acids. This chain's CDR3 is CASSLRVGGGTDTQYF. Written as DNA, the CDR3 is TGTGCTAGCAGCTTGAGGGTCGGCGGGGGCACAGATACGCAGTATTTT.

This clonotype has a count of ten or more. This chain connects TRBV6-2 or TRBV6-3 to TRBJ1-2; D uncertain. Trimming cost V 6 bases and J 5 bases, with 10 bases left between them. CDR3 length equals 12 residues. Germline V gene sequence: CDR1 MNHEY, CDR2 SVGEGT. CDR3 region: CASRDGRYGYTF. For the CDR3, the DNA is TGTGCCAGCAGGGACGGACGGTATGGCTACACCTTC.